What follows is one TCR beta chain and its context. These data belong to a study of regulatory T cells in long-lasting Graves disease. Construction of the TCR beta libraries employed iRepertoire HTBI primers in conjunction with Arm-PCR of CDR3 regions. Per the authors' pipeline: Across all samples, roughly 60 TRBV segments and more than 11 TRBJ segments were identified. TCRdb fed the multiplex PCR reads into MiXCR, producing one record per CDR3 protein. TCRdb's processing, not the study's, gives the V and J calls here. This repertoire shows 350,000 to 450,000 distinct CDR3 sequences, 21% found once; its top ten account for 14%. Time point: persistent/refractory GD, antithyroid drugs over 5 years with positive TRAb. PBMC-extracted RNA yielded the TCR library. The input for sequencing was peripheral blood mononuclear cells (PBMCs), taken when the disease was refractory, from a patient treated with antithyroid drugs. The origin of this receptor is a female donor with Graves disease.

CDR3 bases: TGTGCCAGCAGCCACGGACAGGGGGCTGACACCGGGGAGCTGTTTTTT. This gives the protein CASSHGQGADTGELFF. V is TRBV7-2 and J is TRBJ2-2; TRBD1 matches 11 bases. The ends lost 5 bases at V and 3 bases at J; junction bases unmatched: 5. This CDR3 contains 16 residues. Germline V gene data show CDR1 as SGHTA and CDR2 as FQGNSA.